This paragraph reports one TCR beta chain. This clone appeared a few times. Which antigen it targets is not known. No much larger clonotype is one base removed from it; base qualities were not supplied. The sample has other DNA sequences that encode this CDR3 too. This specimen comes from a study of siplizumab effects on memory and regulatory T cells (dated by TCRdb to between 2018 and 2020). General notes on the study: Paired mixed lymphocyte reactions were run with siplizumab at approximately 0.97 ug/mL and without drug, across eight responder-stimulator pairs. The study examined how the anti-CD2 antibody siplizumab affects alloreactive T-cell subsets in allogeneic mixed lymphocyte reactions built from human PBMCs. The investigation overall reported the following: Because sequences at frequencies below about 10^-5 were poorly captured, only a minor fraction of alloreactive clones could be mapped back to unstimulated subsets. Of the alloreactive CD4+ clones that could be mapped, the Treg-derived share averaged about 67% with siplizumab compared with around 27% in control reactions. For roughly 75-97% of proliferating CD4+ or CD8+ clones, no naive or memory phenotype could be assigned. Greater diversity appeared to be present in unstimulated naive T cells than in memory T cells, and a substantial contribution to the alloresponse seemed to be made by naive cells. Siplizumab significantly lowered the cumulative frequency of alloreactive sequences that could be traced to unstimulated CD4+ memory T cells. No functional confirmation was obtained for the suppressive function of proliferating Tregs from siplizumab cultures.

The library was produced with the immunoSEQ multiplex PCR assay. The deep sequencing platform assayed about 10^5 TCR templates per sample. Genomic DNA extracted from sorted T cells was used for TCRbeta CDR3 sequencing. As for how the authors treated the data: The R programming language was used for clonal analysis of the TCRbeta CDR3 data. Unstimulated samples were compared with post-reaction CFSE-low samples to define alloreactive CD4+ and CD8+ clones. Regulatory or non-regulatory origin of alloreactive CD4+ clones was assigned by matching sequences to the sorted unstimulated Treg and non-Treg repertoires. TCRdb took this table from immuneACCESS and kept in-frame rearrangements with V and J called. Such tables lack part of the clones; where checked against another copy, unresolved V genes explain under half of the gap, and the rest is unexplained. V and J calls and clone size are copied from that table; D and trimming were computed from the DNA. This sample has 9,500 to 11,000 clones in its table, and just over 45% of those were observed once. The ten largest clones capture under 25% of the sample.

Cells from the mixed lymphocyte reactions were cocultured for approximately 6 days at 37 degrees C. After responder PBMCs were labelled with CFSE and stimulator PBMCs with Violet Dye, the two populations were combined at a 1:1 ratio. Sorted unstimulated T cells, along with proliferating T cells recovered from mixed lymphocyte reactions, underwent TCRbeta CDR3 sequencing. Fresh whole blood from fewer than 11 HLA-typed healthy donors was used to isolate PBMCs. After the mixed lymphocyte reaction, proliferating CFSE-low responder T cells were FACS-sorted for TCR sequencing. The TCR sequence derives from a human donor in good health; the cells came from an allogeneic mixed lymphocyte reaction. The sample was CFSE-low (dividing) CD4+ T cells sorted from an allogeneic mixed lymphocyte reaction.

At the DNA level, the sequence is TGTGCCAGTAGTATAGGGGGCAAAAATCAGCCCCAGCATTTT. This sequence encodes CASSIGGKNQPQHF. The chain links TRBV19 with TRBJ1-5; tentative D gene TRBD1, with 5 bases matching. Trimming costs V 1 base and J 4 bases, and their ends lie 8 bases apart. Based on the germline V gene (reference sequence), the CDR1 and CDR2 sequences are LNHDA and SQIVND. The CDR3 runs 14 residues from the cysteine to the phenylalanine. This entry keeps only the CDR3 DNA: 42 bases, framed from base 1.